These 23 T cell receptor beta chains originate from one sample sequenced in a study of identical twins. Each CDR3 protein gets one entry after TCRdb re-called the 5' RACE reads with MiXCR. Found here are hundreds of thousands of distinct CDR3 sequences, 6.1% of them singletons; the top ten hold about 1.8%. Source material: naive T cells sorted from blood. The receptors derive from a man between 18 and 35 years old in good health.

The chain links TRBV19 to TRBJ2-5; a weak D match, TRBD2 (5 bases). There are 16 residues in the CDR3. Germline CDR1 reads LNHDA; CDR2 reads SQIVND (reference sequence). V lost 4 bases, J lost 2 bases, and 17 bases lay in between. The CDR3 loop is CASSTETRGFQETQYF. CDR3 nucleotides: TGTGCCAGTAGTACCGAGACCAGAGGGTTTCAAGAGACCCAGTACTTC.

A few counts support this clonotype. The V call is TRBV29-1, the J call TRBJ2-5; weak D call: TRBD2 (5 bases). Deletions cut 7 bases from V and 9 bases from J, with 12 bases between. Germline CDR1 reads SQVTM; CDR2 reads ANQGSEA. There are 10 residues in the CDR3. CDR3 nucleotide sequence: TGCAGCGCCGGGGAAGTTTCCCAGTACTTC. It is translated as CSAGEVSQYF.

This clonotype occurred a few times. This chain uses TRBV27 with TRBJ2-7; tentative D call: TRBD1 (6 bases). The CDR3 spans 16 residues. Trimming removed 2 bases from V and 2 bases from J, with 16 bases in between. Per the germline V gene, CDR1 is MNHEY and CDR2 is SMNVEV (reference sequence). Here the CDR3 DNA reads TGTGCCAGCAGTTTAACCGTCGGGACACGGCCCTACGAGCAGTACGTC. It is translated as CASSLTVGTRPYEQYV.

This clonotype came up many times. This sequence joins TRBV12-3 or TRBV12-4 and TRBJ1-1, with D possibly TRBD1 on 5 matching bases. The V gene lost 3 bases and the J gene lost 10 bases, with 15 bases spanning the gap. The CDR3 contains 13 residues. Here the CDR3 DNA reads TGTGCCAGCAGTTTTTCGGCAGGGTTGCTAGCTTTCTTT. This sequence encodes CASSFSAGLLAFF.

The chain carries TRBV15 and TRBJ2-5; 8 bases are a match to TRBD1. The germline CDR1 and CDR2 sequences are LNHNV and YYDKDF (reference sequence). The CDR3 has 15 amino acids. V dropped 5 bases and J dropped 1; count of bases not matched to a gene: 6. The chain's CDR3 is CATSAPGGSQETQYF. CDR3 coding DNA: TGTGCCACCAGCGCGCCAGGGGGCTCCCAAGAGACCCAGTACTTC.

This chain uses TRBV14 with TRBJ2-7; D unclear. Per the germline V gene, CDR1 is SGHDN and CDR2 is FVKESK. This CDR3 has 14 amino acids. Trimming left V 0 bases short and J 2 bases short, with 8 bases between. The CDR3 nucleotides read TGTGCCAGCAGCCAAGAGCATCAACCCTACGAGCAGTACTTC. Residues: CASSQEHQPYEQYF.

The table lists this clonotype with many counts. The chain recombines TRBV12-3 or TRBV12-4 with TRBJ1-5; D uncertain. The germline V and J ends were trimmed by 3 bases and 5 bases, with 11 bases remaining between them. The CDR3 runs to 14 residues. CDR3 sequence: CASSFGKGDQPQHF. DNA of the CDR3: TGTGCCAGCAGTTTTGGTAAGGGCGATCAGCCCCAGCATTTT.

This chain's CDR3 is CASSQEAASYEQYV. The CDR3 DNA sequence: TGCGCCAGCAGCCAAGAGGCGGCTAGCTACGAGCAGTACGTC. The chain joins TRBV4-1 to TRBJ2-7; D gene uncertain. The CDR3 runs to 14 residues. The germline CDR1 and CDR2 sequences are MGHRA and YSYEKL. Trimming cost V 0 bases and J 3 bases, with 9 bases left between them.

The gene calls are TRBV14 and TRBJ2-1, with 12 bases lining up with TRBD2. V trimming: 0 bases; J trimming: 16 bases; junction bases outside the gene matches: 4. This CDR3 is 13 amino acids long. From germline, CDR1 is SGHDN and CDR2 FVKESK. CDR3 sequence: CASSQDASGRAFF. CDR3 coding DNA: TGTGCCAGCAGCCAAGATGCTAGCGGGAGGGCTTTCTTC.

Many counts were recorded for this clonotype. This chain links TRBV29-1 with TRBJ2-3, with D perhaps TRBD2 (5 bases). The CDR3 consists of 13 residues. The V end lost 7 bases, the J end lost 13 bases, and 24 bases lay between the germline ends. In germline, CDR1 is SQVTM, CDR2 ANQGSEA. CDR3 amino acids: CSGQSFWVPGEYF. As DNA, the CDR3 is TGCAGCGGGCAATCGTTTTGGGTCCCCGGGGAGTATTTT.

This clonotype was recorded at least ten times. The chain is built from TRBV5-1 and TRBJ2-3; the match to TRBD2 covers 10 bases. Trimming removed 2 bases from V and 2 bases from J; junction bases left unmatched: 5. The CDR3 has 16 amino acids. In germline, CDR1 is SGHRS, CDR2 YFSETQ. The CDR3 region has the DNA TGCGCCAGCAGCTTACCTAGCGGGAGTCCCACAGATACGCAGTATTTT. Translated, it gives CASSLPSGSPTDTQYF.

This clonotype has ten or more counts. The genes are TRBV11-2 and TRBJ2-7; 7 bases match TRBD1. The CDR3 is 15 residues long. CDR1 SGHAT and CDR2 FQNNGV come from the germline V gene. With V trimmed by 1 base and J by 3 bases, 6 bases remained unmatched. The DNA of the CDR3 is TGTGCCAGCAGCTTAGGGACAGGCCAATACTACGAGCAGTACTTC. Its protein is CASSLGTGQYYEQYF.

The chain uses TRBV11-1 and TRBJ2-2; 12 bases agree with TRBD1. Germline values: CDR1 SGHAT, CDR2 FQDESV (reference sequence). CDR3 length: 16 amino acids. Trimming at V came to 2 bases and at J to 8 bases, leaving 6 bases not matched to a gene. CDR3 sequence reads: CASSLLGTGGSGELFF. CDR3 DNA sequence: TGTGCCAGCAGCTTACTTGGGACAGGGGGCTCAGGGGAGCTGTTTTTT.

This clonotype has a count of ten or more. The chain recombines TRBV2 with TRBJ2-3, with D possibly being TRBD2 (5 bases). Germline CDR1 reads SNHLY; CDR2 reads FYNNEI. Deletions cut 7 bases from V and 4 bases from J, with 9 bases between. The CDR3 consists of 12 residues. CDR3 loop: CASKEEADTQYF. In DNA form, the CDR3 reads TGTGCCAGCAAAGAGGAGGCAGATACGCAGTATTTT.

The V gene is TRBV30, the J gene TRBJ1-5; no reliable D call. CDR1 and CDR2 (germline): GTSNPN, SVGIG (reference sequence). V was clipped by 3 bases and J by 4 bases, with 10 bases between them. The CDR3 spans 13 residues. As DNA, the CDR3 is TGTGCCTGGAGGGACTCTCCGAATCAGCCCCAGCATTTT. Its protein is CAWRDSPNQPQHF.

This clonotype was recorded a few times. The chain has TRBV7-9 and TRBJ2-2; 8 bases line up with TRBD1. Germline-derived CDR1 and CDR2 are SEHNR and FQNEAQ (reference sequence). V was clipped by 5 bases and J by 5 bases; unmatched bases: 10. CDR3 length: 16 residues. The CDR3 coding sequence is TGTGCCAGCAGCGTCCACCGGGACAGGCTTACCGGGGAGCTGTTTTTT. Protein: CASSVHRDRLTGELFF. The full variable domain, rest sourced from reference TRBV7-9 and TRBJ2-2, is DTGVSQNPRHKITKRGQNVTFRCDPISEHNRLYWYRQTLGQGPEFLTYFQNEAQLEKSRLLSDRFSAERPKGSFSTLEIQRTEQGDSAMYLCASSVHRDRLTGELFFGEGSRLTVL.

This clonotype was counted ten times or more. CDR3 bases: TGTGCCAGCAGCATGCTGGGACAGCGCTCCTCTGGAAACACCATATATTTT. Encoded protein: CASSMLGQRSSGNTIYF. V and J are TRBV7-2 and TRBJ1-3; 7 bases map to TRBD1. V lost 5 bases to trimming and J lost 0 bases; unmatched junction nucleotides: 10. Looked up from germline, CDR1 is SGHTA and CDR2 is FQGNSA. The CDR3 contains 17 residues.

The sample holds a few counts of this clonotype. The chain is built from TRBV6-5 and TRBJ1-3, with D unclear. This CDR3 is built from 13 residues. V was cut by 2 bases and J by 7 bases, with 9 bases left in between. CDR1 is MNHEY, CDR2 SVGAGI, per germline. This chain's CDR3 is CASSYGPANTIYF. In nucleotides, the CDR3 is TGTGCCAGCAGTTACGGGCCGGCGAACACCATATATTTT.

The rearrangement links TRBV7-9 to TRBJ2-1; TRBD2 agrees at 10 bases. Germline assignment: CDR1 SEHNR and CDR2 FQNEAQ (reference sequence). The length of the CDR3 is 17 residues. After removal of 5 bases from V and 7 bases from J, the junction contained 14 bases not matched to a gene. The CDR3 sequence is CASSTGGLAGVWNEQFF. The DNA of the CDR3 is TGTGCCAGCAGCACAGGCGGTCTAGCGGGAGTATGGAATGAGCAGTTCTTC.

There are many counts of this clonotype. The rearrangement uses TRBV10-1 and TRBJ2-2; D is unresolved. V dropped 5 bases and J dropped 9 bases, with 16 bases sitting between them. Germline-derived CDR1 and CDR2 are WNHNN and SYGVQD (reference sequence). This CDR3 is built from 14 residues. The CDR3 DNA is TGCGCCAGCAGTCTCGACTCGGCTGGACGGGAGCTGTTTTTT. The encoded protein is CASSLDSAGRELFF.

This clonotype has at least ten counts. The chain uses TRBV30 and TRBJ1-4; possibly TRBD1 for D (6 bases). The length of the CDR3 is 13 residues. Germline CDR1 GTSNPN, CDR2 SVGIG (reference sequence). V was trimmed by 2 bases and J by 5 bases, leaving 9 bases between them. The CDR3 loop is CAWSHRVNEKLFF. The CDR3 bases are TGTGCCTGGAGTCACAGGGTGAATGAAAAACTGTTTTTT. Drawing the rest from reference TRBV30 and TRBJ1-4, the complete variable domain is SQTIHQWPATLVQPVGSPLSLECTVEGTSNPNLYWYRQAAGRGLQLLFYSVGIGQISSEVPQNLSASRPQDRQFILSSKKLLLSDSGFYLCAWSHRVNEKLFFGSGTQLSVL.

V usage is TRBV20-1 and J usage is TRBJ2-7; D is perhaps TRBD2 (6 bases). Germline V gives CDR1 DFQATT, CDR2 SNEGSKA (reference sequence). The CDR3 loop spans 13 amino acids. Trimming took off 6 bases at V and 3 bases at J, with 15 bases between the two ends. CDR3 sequence reads: CSARDSRNYEQYF. In DNA, the CDR3 is TGCAGTGCACGGGACTCCAGGAACTACGAGCAGTACTTC.

This clonotype was found many times. The genes are TRBV20-1 and TRBJ2-7; TRBD2 aligns across 10 bases. Germline lookup yields CDR1 DFQATT and CDR2 SNEGSKA (reference sequence). V lost 4 bases to trimming and J lost 4 bases; unmatched junction nucleotides: 4. This CDR3 region has 13 residues. The CDR3 loop is CSAKGLAEYEQYF. As DNA, the CDR3 is TGCAGTGCTAAAGGACTAGCGGAATACGAGCAGTACTTC.